These T cell receptor beta chains were read from a single sample in a study of T cell clonotyping in hematopoietic cell transplantation. The data were produced by immunoSEQ multiplex PCR, yet TCRdb's version contains in-frame clones alone and is incomplete. This table holds fewer than 25,000 clones, approximately 75% found once. The specimen was peripheral blood mononuclear cells, collected before stem cell transplant. The origin of the receptors is a man in his fifties or sixties with acute myeloid leukemia. Some clones in this sample may be carry-over from other donors' samples. Both conserved end residues are part of each CDR3. Each record gives: D gene, CDR3 length, J gene, clone size, V gene, CDR3 DNA, CDR3 protein. A D gene is named only where the DNA matches it firmly. Size values are once, few and many counts, or a class for expanded clones, and some rows have none.

D gene: TRBD1
CDR3 length: 16
J gene: TRBJ1-2
clone size: .
V gene: TRBV10-3
CDR3 DNA: TGTGCCATCAGTGAGTCGTTGACAGGGAGGCACTATGGCTACACCTTC
CDR3 protein: CAISESLTGRHYGYTF

D gene: .
CDR3 length: 14
J gene: TRBJ2-2
clone size: .
V gene: TRBV11-3
CDR3 DNA: TGTGCCAGCAGCCCTCGGGGGTACACCGGGGAGCTGTTTTTT
CDR3 protein: CASSPRGYTGELFF

D gene: .
CDR3 length: 15
J gene: TRBJ2-3
clone size: .
V gene: TRBV6-4
CDR3 DNA: TGTGCCAGCAGTGACTCGAGTCTTGGCACAGATACGCAGTATTTT
CDR3 protein: CASSDSSLGTDTQYF

D gene: .
CDR3 length: 14
J gene: TRBJ2-1
clone size: .
V gene: TRBV4-3
CDR3 DNA: TGCGCCAGCAGCCCCGGGGCGACCTACAATGAGCAGTTCTTC
CDR3 protein: CASSPGATYNEQFF

D gene: .
CDR3 length: 12
J gene: TRBJ1-6
clone size: few
V gene: TRBV27
CDR3 DNA: TGTGCCAGCAGTTCCTATAATTCACCCCTCCACTTT
CDR3 protein: CASSSYNSPLHF

D gene: .
CDR3 length: 16
J gene: TRBJ2-5
clone size: .
V gene: TRBV7-6
CDR3 DNA: TGTGCCAGCATTCCCAATGTGCACGGAGACCAAGAGACCCAGTACTTC
CDR3 protein: CASIPNVHGDQETQYF

D gene: TRBD2
CDR3 length: 17
J gene: TRBJ2-3
clone size: .
V gene: TRBV29-1
CDR3 DNA: TGCAGCGTTGAAGATTGGGTTAGCGGGGGGGCCGGAGATACGCAGTATTTT
CDR3 protein: CSVEDWVSGGAGDTQYF

D gene: TRBD2
CDR3 length: 16
J gene: TRBJ2-3
clone size: medium-sized
V gene: TRBV13
CDR3 DNA: TGTGCCAGCAGCTCGTCTAGCGGGGGGGCCACAGATACGCAGTATTTT
CDR3 protein: CASSSSSGGATDTQYF

D gene: .
CDR3 length: 14
J gene: TRBJ1-5
clone size: .
V gene: TRBV19
CDR3 DNA: TGTGCCAGTAGTATAGACAGGGGTAGCCAGCCCCAGCATTTT
CDR3 protein: CASSIDRGSQPQHF

D gene: TRBD2
CDR3 length: 16
J gene: TRBJ2-1
clone size: .
V gene: TRBV13
CDR3 DNA: TGTGCCAGCAGCTTATCTTCTAGCGGGGTGTACAATGAGCAGTTCTTC
CDR3 protein: CASSLSSSGVYNEQFF

D gene: .
CDR3 length: 13
J gene: TRBJ2-7
clone size: .
V gene: TRBV13
CDR3 DNA: TGTGCCAGCAGCCAAGGGGGCTCCTACGAGCAGTACTTC
CDR3 protein: CASSQGGSYEQYF

D gene: TRBD1
CDR3 length: 14
J gene: TRBJ2-5
clone size: .
V gene: TRBV5-6
CDR3 DNA: TGTGCCAGCAGCTTGGGGGGACAGCTAGAGACCCAGTACTTC
CDR3 protein: CASSLGGQLETQYF

D gene: .
CDR3 length: 11
J gene: TRBJ1-4
clone size: few
V gene: TRBV6-6
CDR3 DNA: TGTGCCAGCGAGTTATCGGAAAAACTGTTTTTT
CDR3 protein: CASELSEKLFF

D gene: .
CDR3 length: 13
J gene: TRBJ1-2
clone size: few
V gene: TRBV25-1
CDR3 DNA: TGTGCCAGCAGTGAACCCCGCGGCTATGGCTACACCTTC
CDR3 protein: CASSEPRGYGYTF

D gene: .
CDR3 length: 15
J gene: TRBJ1-5
clone size: .
V gene: TRBV5-4
CDR3 DNA: TGTGCCAGTAGCTTGGGGGGGGGACGACTCCAACCCCAGCATTTT
CDR3 protein: CASSLGGGRLQPQHF

D gene: TRBD1
CDR3 length: 13
J gene: TRBJ1-2
clone size: .
V gene: TRBV6-1
CDR3 DNA: TGTGCCAGCAGTGCTACAGGGGACTATGGCTACACCTTC
CDR3 protein: CASSATGDYGYTF

D gene: .
CDR3 length: 16
J gene: TRBJ1-3
clone size: .
V gene: TRBV15
CDR3 DNA: TGTGCCACCAGCCGCGGACAGAGAACCTCTGGAAACACCATATATTTT
CDR3 protein: CATSRGQRTSGNTIYF

D gene: .
CDR3 length: 14
J gene: TRBJ1-1
clone size: once
V gene: TRBV7-2
CDR3 DNA: TGTGCCAGCAGCTTAGGGGGAGGTAGCACTGAAGCTTTCTTT
CDR3 protein: CASSLGGGSTEAFF

D gene: TRBD1
CDR3 length: 14
J gene: TRBJ1-2
clone size: medium-sized
V gene: TRBV19
CDR3 DNA: TGTGCCAGTAGCCAGACAGGGGGCATAGGAGGCTACACCTTC
CDR3 protein: CASSQTGGIGGYTF

D gene: .
CDR3 length: 14
J gene: TRBJ1-5
clone size: .
V gene: TRBV9
CDR3 DNA: TGTGCCAGCAGCGATGGACGGAGCAATCAGCCCCAGCATTTT
CDR3 protein: CASSDGRSNQPQHF

D gene: .
CDR3 length: 13
J gene: TRBJ1-1
clone size: .
V gene: TRBV6-5
CDR3 DNA: TGTGCCAGCAGTTTAGGAGTCAACACTGAAGCTTTCTTT
CDR3 protein: CASSLGVNTEAFF

D gene: TRBD2
CDR3 length: 19
J gene: TRBJ2-2
clone size: .
V gene: TRBV5-1
CDR3 DNA: TGCGCCAGCAGCGGGGCCGGGACTAGCGGGCATTCGAACACCGGGGAGCTGTTTTTT
CDR3 protein: CASSGAGTSGHSNTGELFF

D gene: .
CDR3 length: 14
J gene: TRBJ2-7
clone size: .
V gene: TRBV4-1
CDR3 DNA: TGCGCCAGCAGCCCCGACAGCTACTCCTACGAGCAGTACTTC
CDR3 protein: CASSPDSYSYEQYF

D gene: .
CDR3 length: 13
J gene: TRBJ2-7
clone size: .
V gene: TRBV5-6
CDR3 DNA: TGTGCCAGCAGCGTGGACAGTCGCTACGAGCAGTACTTC
CDR3 protein: CASSVDSRYEQYF

D gene: .
CDR3 length: 13
J gene: TRBJ1-1
clone size: .
V gene: TRBV30
CDR3 DNA: TGTGCCTGGAGTAAAAAAAGTGGCACTGAAGCTTTCTTT
CDR3 protein: CAWSKKSGTEAFF

D gene: .
CDR3 length: 17
J gene: TRBJ2-6
clone size: .
V gene: TRBV4-1
CDR3 DNA: TGCGCCAGCAGCCAGGCCGCGGGGGCGGGAGGGGCCAACGTCCTGACTTTC
CDR3 protein: CASSQAAGAGGANVLTF

D gene: .
CDR3 length: 16
J gene: TRBJ2-7
clone size: once
V gene: TRBV6-5
CDR3 DNA: TGTGCCAGCAGTTCCCGACGGCTAGTAAGCTCCTACGAGCAGTACTTC
CDR3 protein: CASSSRRLVSSYEQYF

D gene: .
CDR3 length: 15
J gene: TRBJ2-7
clone size: .
V gene: TRBV6-1
CDR3 DNA: TGTGCCAGCAGTGAAAGTCCGGACAATTCCTACGAGCAGTACTTC
CDR3 protein: CASSESPDNSYEQYF

D gene: .
CDR3 length: 14
J gene: TRBJ1-3
clone size: once
V gene: TRBV9
CDR3 DNA: TGTGCCAGCAGCGTAGGGGGCATTGGAAACACCATATATTTT
CDR3 protein: CASSVGGIGNTIYF

D gene: .
CDR3 length: 15
J gene: TRBJ2-1
clone size: .
V gene: TRBV5-1
CDR3 DNA: TGCGCCAGCAGCTTGGACGGCAGTTATCTTGTTTATTGGTTCTTC
CDR3 protein: CASSLDGSYLVYWFF

D gene: .
CDR3 length: 13
J gene: TRBJ1-4
clone size: .
V gene: TRBV5-5
CDR3 DNA: TGTGCCAGCAGCTTGGACCTTAATGAAAAACTGTTTTTT
CDR3 protein: CASSLDLNEKLFF

D gene: TRBD1
CDR3 length: 13
J gene: TRBJ1-2
clone size: .
V gene: TRBV6-6
CDR3 DNA: TGTGCCAGCGGGGACAGGAATAGCTATGGCTACACCTTC
CDR3 protein: CASGDRNSYGYTF

D gene: .
CDR3 length: 14
J gene: TRBJ1-5
clone size: .
V gene: TRBV30
CDR3 DNA: TGTGCCTACGGGGGCTTGGAGGGACCGGGGACCCAGCATTTT
CDR3 protein: CAYGGLEGPGTQHF

D gene: .
CDR3 length: 13
J gene: TRBJ1-5
clone size: .
V gene: TRBV7-2
CDR3 DNA: TGTGCCAGCAGCTCACAAGAGAATCAGCCCCAGCATTTT
CDR3 protein: CASSSQENQPQHF

D gene: TRBD2
CDR3 length: 15
J gene: TRBJ2-7
clone size: .
V gene: TRBV9
CDR3 DNA: TGTGCCAGCAGCTACGACAGCGGGGCCTCCTACGAGCAGTACTTC
CDR3 protein: CASSYDSGASYEQYF

D gene: .
CDR3 length: 13
J gene: TRBJ1-1
clone size: few
V gene: TRBV4-3
CDR3 DNA: TGCGCCAGCAGCCAAGAGGCGGAAACCGAAGCTTTCTTT
CDR3 protein: CASSQEAETEAFF

D gene: .
CDR3 length: 13
J gene: TRBJ2-7
clone size: .
V gene: TRBV7-2
CDR3 DNA: TGTGCCAGCAGCTTAGCGGGCTATTACGAGCAGTACTTC
CDR3 protein: CASSLAGYYEQYF

D gene: .
CDR3 length: 15
J gene: TRBJ2-2
clone size: .
V gene: TRBV6-5
CDR3 DNA: TGTGCCAGCAGTTACCGGGCTGGAAACACCGGGGAGCTGTTTTTT
CDR3 protein: CASSYRAGNTGELFF

D gene: .
CDR3 length: 15
J gene: TRBJ2-1
clone size: .
V gene: TRBV7-8
CDR3 DNA: TGTGCCAGCAGCCCTCCGATTAGTGTCTCCAATGAGCAGTTCTTC
CDR3 protein: CASSPPISVSNEQFF

D gene: TRBD1
CDR3 length: 14
J gene: TRBJ2-5
clone size: .
V gene: TRBV6-5
CDR3 DNA: TGTGCCAGCAGTTTAGGACAGGTCCAAGAGACCCAGTACTTC
CDR3 protein: CASSLGQVQETQYF

D gene: .
CDR3 length: 14
J gene: TRBJ2-2
clone size: .
V gene: TRBV11-2
CDR3 DNA: TGTGCCAGCAGCCTACAGGCGACCACCGGGGAGCTGTTTTTT
CDR3 protein: CASSLQATTGELFF

D gene: .
CDR3 length: 15
J gene: TRBJ2-4
clone size: .
V gene: TRBV30
CDR3 DNA: TGTGCCTGGGGCCAAGCTGTGTTAGCCAAAAACATTCAGTACTTC
CDR3 protein: CAWGQAVLAKNIQYF